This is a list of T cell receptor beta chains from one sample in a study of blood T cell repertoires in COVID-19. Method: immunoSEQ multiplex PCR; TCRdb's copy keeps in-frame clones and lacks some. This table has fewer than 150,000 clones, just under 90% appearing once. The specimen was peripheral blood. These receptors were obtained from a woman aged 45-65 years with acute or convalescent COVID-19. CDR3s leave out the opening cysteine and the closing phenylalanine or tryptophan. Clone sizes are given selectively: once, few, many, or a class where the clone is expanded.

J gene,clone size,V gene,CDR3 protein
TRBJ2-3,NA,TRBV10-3,AISEGQPDTQY
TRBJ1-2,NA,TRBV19,ASYGDALANGYT
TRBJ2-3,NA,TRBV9,ASSVSAAVSTDTQY
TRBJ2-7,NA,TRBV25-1,ASSEYSPRGQTYEQY
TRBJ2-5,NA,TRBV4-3,ASSQDGGTRRETQY
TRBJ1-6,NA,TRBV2,ASKRDSSYNSPLH
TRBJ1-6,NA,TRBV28,ARRGTGASLRNNSPLH
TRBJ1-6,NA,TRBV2,ASSEMGQGNSPLH
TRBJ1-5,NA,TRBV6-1,ASSGDRGLVGYSNQPQH
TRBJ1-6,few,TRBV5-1,ASSFFPIQGADSPLH
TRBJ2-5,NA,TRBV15,ATSRDPKETQY
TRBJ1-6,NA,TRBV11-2,ASSFDRGLPLH
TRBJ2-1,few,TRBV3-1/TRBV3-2,ASSQDPSSGGHEQF
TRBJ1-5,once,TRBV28,ASSFFGALGGNQPQH
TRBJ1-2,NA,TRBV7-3,ASSEGANYGYT
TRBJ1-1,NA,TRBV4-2,ASSQFGGANIEAF
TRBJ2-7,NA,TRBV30,AWSDRGYEQY
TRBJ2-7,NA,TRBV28,ASSSLTTGTGDYEQY
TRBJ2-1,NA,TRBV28,ASSSRADNEQF
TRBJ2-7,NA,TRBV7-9,ASSSQVHEQY
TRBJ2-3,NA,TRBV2,ASPPGLAGESDTQY
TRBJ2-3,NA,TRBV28,ASRGTVSDTQY
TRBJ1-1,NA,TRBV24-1,ATRGTGETTEAF
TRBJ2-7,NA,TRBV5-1,ASSLRGSYEQY
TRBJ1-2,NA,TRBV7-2,ASSSPVAGYGYT
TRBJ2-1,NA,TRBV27,ASSSRAPTWDEQF
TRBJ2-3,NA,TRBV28,ASSFQGTGTDTQY
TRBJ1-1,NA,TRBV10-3,AISGQGNTEAF
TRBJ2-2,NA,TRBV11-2,ASSALRGPTGELF
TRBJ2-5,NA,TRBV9,ASSVGGREGETQY
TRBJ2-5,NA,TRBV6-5,ASSYPDGRVHETQY
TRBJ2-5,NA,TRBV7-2,ASRISETQY
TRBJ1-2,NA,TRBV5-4,ASSSPGDRVYGYT
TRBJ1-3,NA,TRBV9,ASSVGTGGGGNTIY
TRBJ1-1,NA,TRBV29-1,SDTAGILNTEAF
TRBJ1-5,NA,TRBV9,ASSPSSGAGGGNQPQH
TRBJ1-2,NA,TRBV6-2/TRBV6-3,ASSYSLTGSYGYT
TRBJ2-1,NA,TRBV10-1,ASSEGDEQF
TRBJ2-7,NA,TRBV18,ASSPRAGYEQY
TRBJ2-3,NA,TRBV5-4,ASSSGLAVRTDTQY
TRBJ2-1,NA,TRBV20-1,SARQINEQF
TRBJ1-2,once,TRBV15,ATSRDRGGYT